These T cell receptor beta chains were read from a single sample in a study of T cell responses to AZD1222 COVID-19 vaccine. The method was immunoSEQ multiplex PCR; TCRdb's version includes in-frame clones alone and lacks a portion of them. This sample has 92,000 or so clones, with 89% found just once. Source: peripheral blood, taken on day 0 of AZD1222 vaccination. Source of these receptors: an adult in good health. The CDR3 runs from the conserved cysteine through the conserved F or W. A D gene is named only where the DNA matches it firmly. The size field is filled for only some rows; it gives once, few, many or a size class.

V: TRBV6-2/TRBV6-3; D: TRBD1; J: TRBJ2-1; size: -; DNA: TGTGCCAGCAGCAGGGGGCGCCTCCTCTACAATGAGCAGTTCTTC; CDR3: CASSRGRLLYNEQFF
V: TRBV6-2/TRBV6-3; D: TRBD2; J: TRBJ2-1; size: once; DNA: TGTGCCAGCAGTAAACGGCGGGGGGGCAACAAGTACAATGAGCAGTTCTTC; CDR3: CASSKRRGGNKYNEQFF
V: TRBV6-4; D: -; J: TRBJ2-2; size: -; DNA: TGTGCCAGCAGTGAGACACAAACAGGGCGCACCGGGGAGCTGTTTTTT; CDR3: CASSETQTGRTGELFF
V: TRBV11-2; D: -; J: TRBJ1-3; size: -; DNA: TGTGCCAGCAGGGCGGGGGGCTCTGGAAACACCATATATTTT; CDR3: CASRAGGSGNTIYF
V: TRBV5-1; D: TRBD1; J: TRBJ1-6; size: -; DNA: TGCGCCAGCAGCGCCGGGACAGTCAATTCACCCCTCCACTTT; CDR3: CASSAGTVNSPLHF
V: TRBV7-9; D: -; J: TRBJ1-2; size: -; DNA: TGTGCCAGCAGCATCACAGACGAGCTGCCTCCCTATGGCTACACCTTC; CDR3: CASSITDELPPYGYTF
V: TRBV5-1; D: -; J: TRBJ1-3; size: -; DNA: TGCGCCAGCAGCTTGGCCGCAGGGAAGAGCTCTGGAAACACCATATATTTT; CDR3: CASSLAAGKSSGNTIYF
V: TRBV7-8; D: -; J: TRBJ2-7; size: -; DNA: TGTGCCAGCAGCGACCGTCGTACAAATTCCTACGAGCAGTACTTC; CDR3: CASSDRRTNSYEQYF
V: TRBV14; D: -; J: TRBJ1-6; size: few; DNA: TGTGCCAGCAGCCCACGACGGTTAAGCTCCTATAATTCACCCCTCCACTTT; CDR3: CASSPRRLSSYNSPLHF
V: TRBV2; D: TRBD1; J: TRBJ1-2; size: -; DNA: TGTGCCAGCCGGGACAGGGCTCCGGGCTACACCTTC; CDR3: CASRDRAPGYTF
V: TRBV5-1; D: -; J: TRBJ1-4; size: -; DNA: TGCGCCAGCAGCTTGCAGGGAAGGACTAATGAAAAACTGTTTTTT; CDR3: CASSLQGRTNEKLFF
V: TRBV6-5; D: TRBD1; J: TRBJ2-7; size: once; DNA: TGTGCCAGCGTGAAAAATCCGACAGGGGCCTACGAGCAGTACTTC; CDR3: CASVKNPTGAYEQYF
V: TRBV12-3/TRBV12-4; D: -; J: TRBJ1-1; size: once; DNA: TGTGCCAGCAGTCTCCAGGGGAACACTGAAGCTTTCTTT; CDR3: CASSLQGNTEAFF
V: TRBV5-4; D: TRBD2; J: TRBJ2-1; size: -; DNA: TGTGCCAGCAGCTTTGGAAGAGCGGGGGGGCGGGTCTTC; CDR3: CASSFGRAGGRVF
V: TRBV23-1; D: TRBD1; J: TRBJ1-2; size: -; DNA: TGCGCCAGCAGCGAGGCAAGACAGGGGAGGGGTGGCTACACCTTC; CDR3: CASSEARQGRGGYTF
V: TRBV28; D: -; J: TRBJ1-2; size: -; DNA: TGTGCCAGCAGTGAGCCGGGACTTTATGGCTACACCTTC; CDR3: CASSEPGLYGYTF
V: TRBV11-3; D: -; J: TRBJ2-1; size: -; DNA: TGTGCCAGCAGCTTGGACTACAGGGGAGGTGAGCAGTTCTTC; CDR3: CASSLDYRGGEQFF
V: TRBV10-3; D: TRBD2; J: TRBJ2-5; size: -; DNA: TGTGCCATCAGTGAGAGCGGGGGAGAGACCCAGTACTTC; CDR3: CAISESGGETQYF
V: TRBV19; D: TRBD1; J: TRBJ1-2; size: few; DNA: TGTGCCAGTAGCCAGACAGGGGGGAACTATGGCTACACCTTC; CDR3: CASSQTGGNYGYTF
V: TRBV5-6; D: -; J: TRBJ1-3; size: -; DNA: TGTGCCAGCAGCTTGGCCGGTCCGGAAGGAAACACCATATATTTT; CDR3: CASSLAGPEGNTIYF
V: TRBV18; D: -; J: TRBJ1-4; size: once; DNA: TGTGCCAGCTCACCTGAGATAAGGGAGCCCGCAACTAATGAAAAACTGTTTTTT; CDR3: CASSPEIREPATNEKLFF
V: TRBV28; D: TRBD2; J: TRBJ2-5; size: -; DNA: TGTGCCAGCAGTTTCCCTGTCACTAGCGGGCAAGAGACCCAGTACTTC; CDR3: CASSFPVTSGQETQYF
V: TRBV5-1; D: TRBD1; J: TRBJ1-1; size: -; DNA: TGCGCCAGCAGCCACGGGACAGGAAGTTTGAAGACTGAAGCTTTCTTT; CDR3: CASSHGTGSLKTEAFF
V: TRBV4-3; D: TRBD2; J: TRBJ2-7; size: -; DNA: TGCGCCAGCAGCCAAGTTTTAACTAGCGGGGCCTACGAGCAGTACTTC; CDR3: CASSQVLTSGAYEQYF
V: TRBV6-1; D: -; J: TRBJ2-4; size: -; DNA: TGTGCCAGCAGTGAAGGGAAGTTGAAAAACATTCAGTACTTC; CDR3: CASSEGKLKNIQYF
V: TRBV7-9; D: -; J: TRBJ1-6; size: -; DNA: TGTGCCAGCAGCTCAGGACAATATAATTCACCCCTCCACTTT; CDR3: CASSSGQYNSPLHF
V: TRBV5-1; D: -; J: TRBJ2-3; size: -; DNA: TGCGCCAGCAGCTTGGCAAGGGGCGCAACAGATACGCAGTATTTT; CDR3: CASSLARGATDTQYF
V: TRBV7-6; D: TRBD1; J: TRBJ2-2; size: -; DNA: TGTGCCAGCAGCTTTACAGGGGGCGACACCGGGGAGCTGTTTTTT; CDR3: CASSFTGGDTGELFF
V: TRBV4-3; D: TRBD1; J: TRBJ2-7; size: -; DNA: TGCGCCAGCAGTCTAGTACCGACAGGGGTATCCTACGAGCAGTACTTC; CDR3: CASSLVPTGVSYEQYF
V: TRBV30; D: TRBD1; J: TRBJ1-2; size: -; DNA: TGTGCCTGGACTCGACAGGGTTGGGGTGGCTACACCTTC; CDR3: CAWTRQGWGGYTF
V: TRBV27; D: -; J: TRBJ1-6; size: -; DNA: TGTGCCAGCAGTCTGGGGAGCTCCTATAATTCACCCCTCCACTTT; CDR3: CASSLGSSYNSPLHF
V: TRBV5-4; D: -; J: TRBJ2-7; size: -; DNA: TGTGCCAGCAGCTCCCCGGGGGAATCCTACGAGCAGTACTTC; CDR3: CASSSPGESYEQYF
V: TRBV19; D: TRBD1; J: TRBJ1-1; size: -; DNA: TGTGCCAGTAGTATGCGTAGGGACAGGGCCAACACTGAAGCTTTCTTT; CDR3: CASSMRRDRANTEAFF
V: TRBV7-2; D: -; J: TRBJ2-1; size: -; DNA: TGTGCCAGCAGCTCCGGGTCATGGGGTGAGCAGTTCTTC; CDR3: CASSSGSWGEQFF
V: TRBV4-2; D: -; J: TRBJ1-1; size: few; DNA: TGTGCCAGCAGCCAAGATCGGCGATCCGACCCGATTAAGGGGACTGAAGCTTTCTTT; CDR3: CASSQDRRSDPIKGTEAFF
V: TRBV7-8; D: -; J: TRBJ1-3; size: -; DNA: TGTGCCAGCAGCTTAGAGGGGGGGCCGCTAGGAAACACCATATATTTT; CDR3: CASSLEGGPLGNTIYF
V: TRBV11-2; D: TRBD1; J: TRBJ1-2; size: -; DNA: TGTGCCAGCAGCTTAGGGACAGGGCAGGTAGACTATGGCTACACCTTC; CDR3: CASSLGTGQVDYGYTF
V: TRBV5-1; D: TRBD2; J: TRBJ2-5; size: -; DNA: TGCGCCAGCAGCTTTGCCCCAAGCGGGGGGGCGGAGACCCAGTACTTC; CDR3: CASSFAPSGGAETQYF